This T cell receptor (beta chain) was sequenced for a study of shared clonotypes between healthy human individuals. The material for each subset, its genomic DNA, was split evenly across several immunoSEQ plates. In replicate PCRs of sorted subsets, about 200 ng DNA, 29,000 or so T cell genomes, was used. Assay: immunoSEQ multiplex PCR; the TCRdb copy retains only in-frame clones and omits some. Among about 710,000 clones listed, approximately 72% were seen once. As to this clone: This specimen includes other DNA sequences encoding the same CDR3.

The receptor comes from a woman aged 25 to 45 in good health. Sequencing was performed on memory CD4+ T cells sorted from blood. This sample's subset: CD45RA-negative fraction.

The CDR3 DNA is TGTGCCAGCAGACGACAGGGAAGGGCTTTCTTT. Translating it yields CASRRQGRAFF. The rearrangement links TRBV6-5 to TRBJ1-1, with TRBD1 matching over 7 bases. The CDR3 consists of 11 residues. Trimming took 6 bases from V and 11 from J; bases not matched to a gene: 6. In germline, CDR1 is MNHEY, CDR2 SVGAGI.